The entry below gives a single T cell receptor (beta chain) sequence along with its context. This clone was counted a single time. Its antigen is currently not known. No clone much larger than this one lies a single base away; base qualities are absent. The sample belongs to a study of memory CD4+ T cells and cytomegalovirus serostatus (dated by TCRdb to the late 2010s). Broadly, across the study: The 35 or so healthy Belgian adults in the cohort included 9 who were CMV seropositive and approximately 25 who were CMV seronegative. The study sequenced CD4+ memory TCRbeta repertoires of a Belgian cohort with known cytomegalovirus serostatus to replicate a published TCR-based CMV serostatus classifier. Points the paper makes about the study in general: The results were read as suggesting that the CMV-associated TCR signature is, for the most part, present in the CD4+ memory repertoire. Of more than 150 previously reported CMV-associated TCRbeta sequences, some 73 appeared in the CD4+ memory repertoires, each in one to five individuals. For CMV serostatus prediction, a median bootstrapped AUC of about 0.95 was reached with the original framework, and a median bootstrapped AUC of around 0.89 was reached with a US-trained random forest. Only CD4+CD45RO+ memory cells were sequenced, in contrast to the original study, in which naive and memory CD4+ and CD8+ populations were covered. A median bootstrapped AUC of 0.95 with a 95% CI of 0.76-1.00 was achieved on the Belgian cohort by the original-framework classifier.

The CDR3 runs 12 residues from the cysteine to the phenylalanine. Only the CDR3 DNA stays, 36 bases, in frame from base 1. CDR1 and CDR2 are drawn from the germline V gene: SGHDT, YYEEEE. Trimming costs V 0 bases and J 7 bases, and their ends lie 7 bases apart. Genomic DNA was extracted from sorted cells with the Quick-DNA Microprep Kit. Amplification of TCRbeta DNA was done with the immunoSEQ hsTCRbeta kit, following the protocol from the manufacturer. TCRbeta libraries were sequenced on an Illumina MiSeq instrument. On the study's bioinformatics: Removing out-of-frame sequences left about 2,300,000 distinct TCRbeta sequences, an average of approximately 61,000 per individual. Each individual was scored by the count of roughly 160 previously reported CMV-associated TCRbeta sequences and the total productive distinct TCRbeta count. A beta-binomial model was reimplemented in Python, and scikit-learn random forests with default parameters were trained on US cohort data. Classifier performance on the Belgian cohort was summarized as median AUC with percentile confidence intervals over 10,000 bootstrap iterations. TCRdb limited this immuneACCESS table to in-frame rearrangements with V and J called. A share of clones is missing; checked studies link under half to unresolved V genes, and the rest is unexplained. V and J calls and clone size are copied from that table; D and trimming were computed from the DNA. This sample has 56,000 or so clones in its table, and roughly 79% of those were observed once. Clones ranked in the top ten supply approximately 1.5% of the sample.

Single viable CD3+CD4+CD8-CD45RO+ cells were sorted as memory CD4+ T cells on a FACSAria II. To determine CMV serostatus, a Roche Elecsys assay was used that detects serum IgG against CMV pp150, pp28, p38 and p52. After the samples were thawed, total CD4+ T cells were enriched through positive selection using CD4 magnetic microbeads. The samples came from a different study that was designed specifically to examine the CD4+ T cell memory repertoire. Peripheral blood mononuclear cells were isolated and cryopreserved according to standard operating procedures, and serum was kept at -80 degrees C. The staining used CD3-PerCP (BW264/56), CD4-APC (RPA-T4), CD45RO-PE (UCHT1) and CD8-Pacific Orange (3B5) antibodies, and Sytox blue was used to exclude non-viable cells.

This clonotype was obtained from an adult in good health and CMV-seronegative. The receptor chain draws on TRBV5-6 and TRBJ1-1; the D gene identity is not certain. The sample consisted of memory CD4+ T cells from blood. The nucleotide sequence reads TGTGCCAGCAGCTTGGGTTCAGGTGAAGCTTTCTTT. Translated, it gives CASSLGSGEAFF.